This entry describes one T cell receptor (beta chain). The assay, immunoSEQ v3.0, was run at survey level. Using immunoSEQ multiplex PCR, the repertoire was profiled, and TCRdb retains in-frame clones only, with some absent. The repertoire holds over 30,000 clones, with around 85% as singletons. The CDR3 extends over 14 amino acids. The V end was cut by 6 bases, the J end by 4 bases, with 15 bases between. The germline V gene has CDR1 SNHLY and CDR2 FYNNEI. The sample belongs to a study of long-term antiretroviral therapy in people with HIV. The J gene is TRBJ1-2, the V gene TRBV2; possibly TRBD1 for D (6 bases). The sequence was collected from a woman aged 50 to 60 with HIV. The sequences come from unsorted PBMCs, collected 1.2 years after starting antiretroviral therapy. DNA for the CDR3: TGTGCCAGCAGCCACGGGGGGGGCCTCTATGGCTACACCTTC. Residues: CASSHGGGLYGYTF.